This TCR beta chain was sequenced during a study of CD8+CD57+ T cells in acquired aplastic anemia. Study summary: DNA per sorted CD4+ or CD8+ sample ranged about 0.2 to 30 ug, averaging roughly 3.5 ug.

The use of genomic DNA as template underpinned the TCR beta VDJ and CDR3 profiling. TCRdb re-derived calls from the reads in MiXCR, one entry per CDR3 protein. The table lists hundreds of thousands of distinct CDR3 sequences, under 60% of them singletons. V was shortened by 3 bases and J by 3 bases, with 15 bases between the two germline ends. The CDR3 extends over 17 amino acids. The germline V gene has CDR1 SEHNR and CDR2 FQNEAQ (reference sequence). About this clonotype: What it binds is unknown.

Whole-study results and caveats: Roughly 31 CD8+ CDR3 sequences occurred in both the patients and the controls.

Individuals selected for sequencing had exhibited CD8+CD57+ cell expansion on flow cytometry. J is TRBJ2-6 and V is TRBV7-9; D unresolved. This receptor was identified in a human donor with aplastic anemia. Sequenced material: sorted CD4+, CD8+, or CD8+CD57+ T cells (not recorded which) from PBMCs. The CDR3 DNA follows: TGTGCCAGCAGCTTCCTAGACACCTTAGGTGGGGCCAACGTCCTGACTTTC. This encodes CASSFLDTLGGANVLTF.